A selection of T cell receptor beta chains follows, all from one sample in a study of T cell responses to AZD1222 COVID-19 vaccine. Libraries were prepared by immunoSEQ multiplex PCR; TCRdb keeps only in-frame clonotypes and omits some of them. The sample carries more than 100,000 clones, approximately 92% recorded once. Sequenced here: peripheral blood, sampled on day 0 of AZD1222 vaccination. The receptors shown here come from an adult in good health. Both conserved end residues are part of each CDR3. A D gene is named only where the DNA matches it firmly. Size values are once, few and many counts, or a class for expanded clones, and some rows have none.

. once TRBJ1-2 TRBV6-2/TRBV6-3 TGTGCCAGCAGCCACTTGGAAACAGGTGGCTACACCTTC CASSHLETGGYTF
. . TRBJ2-7 TRBV7-9 TGTGCCAGCAGCGGGGGTACGAGGCTGGGATTCTACGAGCAGTACTTC CASSGGTRLGFYEQYF
. . TRBJ1-1 TRBV5-1 TGCGCCACCATGGGCGCCGGGGACACTGAAGCTTTCTTT CATMGAGDTEAFF
. . TRBJ2-7 TRBV15 TGTGCCACCAGCGAGGAGACGAGGGGTACCTACGAGCAGTACTTC CATSEETRGTYEQYF
TRBD2 . TRBJ2-3 TRBV6-2/TRBV6-3 TGTGCCAGCAGTTACCACGGGACTAGCGGCACAGATACGCAGTATTTT CASSYHGTSGTDTQYF
. . TRBJ1-2 TRBV12-5 TGTGTCCTGCCTAACTATGGCTACACCTTC CVLPNYGYTF
. . TRBJ2-3 TRBV2 TGTGCCAGCCAAGACTGGCCAGATACGCAGTATTTT CASQDWPDTQYF
TRBD2 once TRBJ2-3 TRBV27 TGTGCCAGCAGTTTACAACTAGCGGGAAGAACAGATACGCAGTATTTT CASSLQLAGRTDTQYF
TRBD1 . TRBJ1-2 TRBV19 TGTGCCAGTACCGGACAGGGAATTTCTGGCTACACCTTC CASTGQGISGYTF
. . TRBJ2-1 TRBV7-2 TGTGCCAGCAGCTTTGAAGGCATTCGTAATGAGCAGTTCTTC CASSFEGIRNEQFF
. . TRBJ2-7 TRBV6-2/TRBV6-3 TGTGCCAGCAGCCGAACATCCGAGCAGTACTTC CASSRTSEQYF
. . TRBJ2-1 TRBV6-2/TRBV6-3 TGTGCCAGCAGCCAGTACAATGAGCAGTTCTTC CASSQYNEQFF
. . TRBJ1-2 TRBV13 TGTGCCAGCAGCCCTCCTTGGGGCGATCCTAACTATGGCTACACCTTC CASSPPWGDPNYGYTF
. . TRBJ1-3 TRBV15 TGTGCCACCAGCAGAGATCTGGGAATCTCTGGAAACACCATATATTTT CATSRDLGISGNTIYF
TRBD1 . TRBJ1-2 TRBV10-1 TGCGCCAGCAGTGAAGAATCCCGGGACAGCAAAGCTCTAAATGGCTACACCTTC CASSEESRDSKALNGYTF